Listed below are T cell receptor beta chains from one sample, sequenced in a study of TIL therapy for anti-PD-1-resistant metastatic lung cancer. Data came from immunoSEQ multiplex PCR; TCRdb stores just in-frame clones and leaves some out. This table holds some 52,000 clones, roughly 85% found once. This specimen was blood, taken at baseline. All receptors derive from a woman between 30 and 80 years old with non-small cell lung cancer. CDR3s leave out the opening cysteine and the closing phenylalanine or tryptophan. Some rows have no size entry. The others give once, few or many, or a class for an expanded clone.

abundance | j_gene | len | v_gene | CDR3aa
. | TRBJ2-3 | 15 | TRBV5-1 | ASRPGLALDSTDTQY
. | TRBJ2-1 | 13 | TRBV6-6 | ASSPDRFSYNEQF
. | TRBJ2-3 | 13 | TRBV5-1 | ASSLAPGLTDTQY
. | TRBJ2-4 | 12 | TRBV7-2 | ASSLGGRLNIQY
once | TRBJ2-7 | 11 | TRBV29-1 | SVEDGAGYEQY
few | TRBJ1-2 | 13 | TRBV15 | ATSPRPRRNYGYT
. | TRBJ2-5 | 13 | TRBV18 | ASSPPGRGRETQY
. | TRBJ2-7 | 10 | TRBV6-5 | ATSFSGLEQY
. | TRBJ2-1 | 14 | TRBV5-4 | ASSKDASGDYNEQF
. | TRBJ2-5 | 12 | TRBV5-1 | ASSTGRYQETQY
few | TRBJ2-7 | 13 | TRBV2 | ASSDPSGSTYEQY
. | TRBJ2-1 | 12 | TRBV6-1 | ASNQPGLASEQF
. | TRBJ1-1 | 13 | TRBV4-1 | ASSQVGTGRTEAF
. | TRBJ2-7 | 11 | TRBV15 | ATSRGAGREQY
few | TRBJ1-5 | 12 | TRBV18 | ASSTAYSNQPQH
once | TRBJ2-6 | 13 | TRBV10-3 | AISAWVSGANVLT
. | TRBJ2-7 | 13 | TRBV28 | ASRGLAGELGEQY
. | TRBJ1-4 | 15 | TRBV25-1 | ASSERPGTPTNEKLF
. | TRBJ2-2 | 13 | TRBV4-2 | ASRTSGSNTGELF
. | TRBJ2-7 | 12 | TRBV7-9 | ASTLGQPLYEQY
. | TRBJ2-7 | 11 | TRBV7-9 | ASSLAGGAEQY
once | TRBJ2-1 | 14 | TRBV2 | ASSFRGTSSYNEQF
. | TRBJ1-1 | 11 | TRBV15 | ATREHMNTEAF
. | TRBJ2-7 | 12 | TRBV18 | ASSLGSPAYEQY
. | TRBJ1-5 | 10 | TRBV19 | ASSMGLGPQH
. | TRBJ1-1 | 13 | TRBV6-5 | ASSYSGRLNTEAF
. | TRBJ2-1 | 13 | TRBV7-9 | ASSSDDRPHNEQF
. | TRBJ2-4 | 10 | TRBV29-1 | SGQGDKNIQY
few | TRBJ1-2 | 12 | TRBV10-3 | AISVSQWSYGYT
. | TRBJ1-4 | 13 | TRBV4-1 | ASSQGRITNEKLF
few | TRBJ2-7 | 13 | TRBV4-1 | ASSEIGTGPYEQY
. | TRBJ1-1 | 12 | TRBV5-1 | ASSFELLDHAAF
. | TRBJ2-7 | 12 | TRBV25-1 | ASSAGTATYEQY
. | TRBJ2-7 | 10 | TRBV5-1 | ASSWTGNEQY
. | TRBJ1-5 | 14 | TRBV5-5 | ASSWGQGDLNQPQH
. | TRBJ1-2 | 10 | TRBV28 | ASSGPSSGYT
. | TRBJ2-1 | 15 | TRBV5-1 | ASSLRLAGDPMDEQF
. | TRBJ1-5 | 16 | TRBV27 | ASSLTTPGALSNQPQH
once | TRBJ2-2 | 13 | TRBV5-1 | ASSGTSGRTGELF
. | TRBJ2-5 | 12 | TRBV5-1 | ASRRTGMSETQY
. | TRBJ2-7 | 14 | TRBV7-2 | ASRLGDWTGLNEQY
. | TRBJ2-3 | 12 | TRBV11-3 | ASSLSGGGDTQY
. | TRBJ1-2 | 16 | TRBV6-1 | ASSERRRYLEDPPGYT
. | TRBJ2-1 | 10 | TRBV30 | AWSRGAGEQF
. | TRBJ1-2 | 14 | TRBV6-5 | ASSYSSGHKTDGYT
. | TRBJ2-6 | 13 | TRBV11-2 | ASSLGQPGANVLT
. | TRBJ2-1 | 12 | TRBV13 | ASRDLQEHNEQF
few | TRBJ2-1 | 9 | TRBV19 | ASSEYNEQF
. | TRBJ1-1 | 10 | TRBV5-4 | ASSFTQTEAF
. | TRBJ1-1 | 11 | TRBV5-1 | ASSLAGSTEAF
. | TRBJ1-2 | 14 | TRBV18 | ASSPPHRDRNYGYT